A selection of T cell receptor beta chains follows, all from one sample in a study of blood T cell repertoires in COVID-19. TCRdb's table, derived via immunoSEQ multiplex PCR, lists solely in-frame clones and lacks some. The sample includes about 250,000 clones, approximately 88% of them seen just once. The sequenced material came from peripheral blood. The source of these receptors is a middle-aged man with acute or convalescent COVID-19. CDR3s include the opening cysteine and the closing phenylalanine or tryptophan. Each record gives: CDR3 length, J gene, V gene, clone size, D gene, CDR3 protein, CDR3 DNA. The D gene is left open where the match is weak. Part of the rows lack a size; the others show once, few, many or a class for expanded clones.

15	TRBJ1-6	TRBV19	-	-	CASSILVQGEAPLHF	TGTGCCAGTAGTATCCTGGTACAGGGTGAGGCACCCCTCCACTTT
16	TRBJ2-2	TRBV5-5	-	TRBD2	CASSLEAGGGTGELFF	TGTGCCAGCAGCTTGGAAGCGGGGGGCGGGACCGGGGAGCTGTTTTTT
15	TRBJ2-7	TRBV7-9	once	TRBD2	CASSFPGLAVYEQYF	TGTGCCAGCAGCTTTCCGGGACTAGCGGTTTACGAGCAGTACTTC
15	TRBJ2-2	TRBV5-1	-	TRBD1	CASSQDRGDTGELFF	TGCGCCAGCAGCCAGGACAGGGGGGACACCGGGGAGCTGTTTTTT
13	TRBJ1-1	TRBV18	-	-	CASSGEGGTEAFF	TGTGCCAGCTCAGGCGAGGGAGGCACTGAAGCTTTCTTT
19	TRBJ2-3	TRBV5-6	-	TRBD2	CASSFAYSSTSGAPDTQYF	TGTGCCAGCAGCTTCGCGTATTCTTCGACTAGCGGGGCCCCAGATACGCAGTATTTT
16	TRBJ2-3	TRBV10-1	-	TRBD2	CASSESGGGGTDTQYF	TGCGCCAGCAGTGAGTCCGGGGGGGGAGGCACAGATACGCAGTATTTT
15	TRBJ1-4	TRBV7-9	-	-	CASSLGAQGNEKLFF	TGTGCCAGCAGCTTGGGGGCACAGGGTAATGAAAAACTGTTTTTT
14	TRBJ1-1	TRBV19	once	-	CASRKQLLNTEAFF	TGTGCCAGTAGGAAACAGCTCTTGAACACTGAAGCTTTCTTT
14	TRBJ1-1	TRBV19	-	TRBD1	CASSVTGGNTEAFF	TGTGCCAGTAGTGTTACAGGGGGGAACACTGAAGCTTTCTTT
14	TRBJ1-4	TRBV18	-	-	CASSPGRGDEKLFF	TGTGCCAGCTCACCAGGCAGGGGCGATGAAAAACTGTTTTTT
16	TRBJ2-3	TRBV11-2	-	TRBD2	CASSFESGRASDTQYF	TGTGCCAGCAGCTTCGAAAGCGGGAGGGCCTCAGATACGCAGTATTTT